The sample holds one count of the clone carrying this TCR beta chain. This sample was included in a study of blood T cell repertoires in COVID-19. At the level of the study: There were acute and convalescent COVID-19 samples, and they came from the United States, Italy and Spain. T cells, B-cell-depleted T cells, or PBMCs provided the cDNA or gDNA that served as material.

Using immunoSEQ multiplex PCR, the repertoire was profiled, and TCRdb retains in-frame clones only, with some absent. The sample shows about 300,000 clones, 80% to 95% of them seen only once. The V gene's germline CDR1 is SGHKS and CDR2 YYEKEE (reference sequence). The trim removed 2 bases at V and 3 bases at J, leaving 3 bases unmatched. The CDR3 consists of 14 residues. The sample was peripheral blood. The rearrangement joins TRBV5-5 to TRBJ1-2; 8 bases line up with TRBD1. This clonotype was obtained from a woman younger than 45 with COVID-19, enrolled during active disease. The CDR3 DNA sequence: TGTGCCAGCAGCTTTCAGGGGGCGTACTATGGCTACACCTTC. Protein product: CASSFQGAYYGYTF.